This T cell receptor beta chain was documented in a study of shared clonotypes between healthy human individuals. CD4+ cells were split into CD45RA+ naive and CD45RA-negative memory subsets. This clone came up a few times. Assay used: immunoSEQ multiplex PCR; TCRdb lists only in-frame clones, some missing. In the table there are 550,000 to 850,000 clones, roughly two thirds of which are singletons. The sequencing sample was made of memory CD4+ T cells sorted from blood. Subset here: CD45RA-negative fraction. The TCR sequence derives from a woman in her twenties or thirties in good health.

CDR3 protein: CSVHAGPDRVMSNEQFF. The CDR3 DNA reads TGCAGCGTTCATGCGGGCCCTGACAGGGTTATGAGCAATGAGCAGTTCTTC. This chain connects TRBV29-1 to TRBJ2-1; 7 bases are a match to TRBD1. V shed 5 bases, J shed 6 bases, and the junction held 19 bases outside the gene matches. The CDR3 extends over 17 amino acids. CDR1 is SQVTM and CDR2 is ANQGSEA in the germline V gene.